Below are 20 T cell receptor beta chains sequenced from a single sample in a study of T cell repertoires in cytomegalovirus infection. TCRdb passed the reads through MiXCR, listing each CDR3 protein once. The sample lists 300,000 to 400,000 distinct CDR3 sequences, about 28% occurring once. No antigen has been identified for these receptors. The sample here was cultured PBMCs, taken from culture after CMV antigen stimulation. The receptors here all came from a human donor in good health (CMV status not recorded). Some clones in this sample may be carry-over from other donors' samples.

The chain has TRBV19 and TRBJ1-1; the match to TRBD1 covers 7 bases. Germline V gene lookup returns CDR1 LNHDA and CDR2 SQIVND (reference sequence). The CDR3 length is 16 residues. V dropped 8 bases and J dropped 1; count of bases not matched to a gene: 13. The CDR3 DNA reads as TGTGCCAGTGGTTCTTTATTTGGACAGGCGAACACTGAAGCTTTCTTT. The encoded protein is CASGSLFGQANTEAFF.

A few counts support this clonotype. The V and J genes are TRBV28 and TRBJ1-5; possible D gene TRBD1, 6 bases. The CDR3 consists of 16 residues. Trimming removed 6 bases from V and 1 base from J, with 16 bases in between. Germline CDR1 reads MDHEN; CDR2 reads SYDVKM. The CDR3 protein is CASRPRGAQSNQPQHF. Written as DNA, the CDR3 is TGTGCCAGCAGACCTAGGGGGGCTCAGAGCAATCAGCCCCAGCATTTT.

This chain uses TRBV6-5 with TRBJ2-2; D not resolved. Germline CDR1 reads MNHEY; CDR2 reads SVGAGI. The CDR3 spans 15 residues. V was shortened by 0 bases and J by 6 bases, with 11 bases between the two germline ends. In DNA, the CDR3 is TGTGCCAGCAGTTACTCGACGCGGCCTTCCGGGGAGCTGTTTTTT. Translating gives CASSYSTRPSGELFF.

This clonotype came up once. V usage is TRBV18 and J usage is TRBJ2-1, with TRBD1 identical over 9 bases. J was trimmed by 4 bases and V by 3 bases; bases with no gene match: 13. The CDR3 length is 18 residues. The V gene's germline CDR1 is KGHSH and CDR2 LQKENI. The CDR3, as DNA: TGTGCCAGCTCACCGCCGGGACAGGGTATCAATAGATACAATGAGCAGTTCTTC. Translated: CASSPPGQGINRYNEQFF.

This clonotype was counted many times. This sequence joins TRBV10-3 and TRBJ1-4; D ambiguous. Germline CDR1 is ENHRY and CDR2 is SYGVKD. This CDR3 region has 12 residues. V was pared by 4 bases and J by 6 bases, with 6 bases between. The CDR3 DNA sequence: TGTGCCATCAGTGGAGGCGATGAAAAACTGTTTTTT. Translating gives CAISGGDEKLFF.

In its sample, this clonotype was seen a few times. The rearrangement joins TRBV7-3 to TRBJ2-7, with 14 positions matching TRBD2. The CDR3 is 16 residues long. Per germline, CDR1 SGHTA and CDR2 FQGTGA. With V trimmed by 3 bases and J by 5 bases, 6 bases remained unmatched. This chain's CDR3 is CASSFGLAGGLDEQYF. As DNA, the CDR3 is TGTGCCAGCAGCTTCGGACTAGCGGGGGGATTAGACGAGCAGTACTTC.

V usage is TRBV5-1 and J usage is TRBJ2-7; 14 bases map to TRBD2. Germline V gene data show CDR1 as SGHRS and CDR2 as YFSETQ. After removal of 5 bases from V and 9 bases from J, the junction contained 7 bases not matched to a gene. The CDR3 has 14 residues. DNA for the CDR3: TGCGCCAGCAGGCCGGGACTAGCGGGAGAGGGGCAGTACTTC. This translates into CASRPGLAGEGQYF. The full variable domain, in which reference TRBV5-1 and TRBJ2-7 provide the parts outside the CDR3, is KAGVTQTPRYLIKTRGQQVTLSCSPISGHRSVSWYQQTPGQGLQFLFEYFSETQRNKGNFPGRFSGRQFSNSRSEMNVSTLELGDSALYLCASRPGLAGEGQYFGPGTRLTVT.

This clonotype was observed a single time. A much more abundant neighbour one base away suggests this may be a read error. The genes are TRBV7-8 and TRBJ1-1; D might be TRBD1 (5 bases). The CDR3 is 15 residues long. Germline V gene lookup returns CDR1 SGHVS and CDR2 FQNEAQ. Trimming left V 1 base short and J 2 bases short, with 11 bases between. The chain's CDR3 is CASSLVAGDNTEAFF. The CDR3 nucleotides read TGTGCCAGCAGCTTAGTGGCGGGGGACAACACTGAAGCTTTCTTT.

This clonotype was counted a few times. The rearrangement uses TRBV7-2 and TRBJ2-2; unclear D gene. Germline lookup yields CDR1 SGHTA and CDR2 FQGNSA. V lost 5 bases to trimming and J lost 1 base, with 8 bases between them. The CDR3 covers 14 residues. DNA for the CDR3: TGTGCCAGCAGCCGAAGGAGGAACACCGGGGAGCTGTTTTTT. Its protein product is CASSRRRNTGELFF.

This clonotype occurred a few times. This chain uses TRBV24-1 with TRBJ1-5; D is undetermined. The CDR3 has 14 amino acids. Germline loops: CDR1 KGHDR, CDR2 SFDVKD. The V gene lost 3 bases and the J gene lost 7 bases, with 12 bases spanning the gap. Here the CDR3 reads CATSDPGREQPQHF. CDR3 in DNA: TGTGCCACCAGTGATCCGGGAAGAGAGCAGCCCCAGCATTTT.

V usage is TRBV7-9 and J usage is TRBJ2-1; TRBD1 matches at 9 bases. Germline assignment: CDR1 SEHNR and CDR2 FQNEAQ (reference sequence). The length of the CDR3 is 15 residues. Trimming took 5 bases from V and 8 from J; bases not matched to a gene: 10. Written as DNA, the CDR3 is TGTGCCAGCAGCCCCCGGGACAGGGTAAGGGATGAGCAGTTCTTC. Its translation is CASSPRDRVRDEQFF. The whole variable domain, filled in from reference TRBV7-9 and TRBJ2-1, reads DTGVSQNPRHKITKRGQNVTFRCDPISEHNRLYWYRQTLGQGPEFLTYFQNEAQLEKSRLLSDRFSAERPKGSFSTLEIQRTEQGDSAMYLCASSPRDRVRDEQFFGPGTRLTVL.

CDR3 DNA: TGTGCCAGCAATCAACAGGGAAGCCAAGAGACCCAGTACTTC. As protein: CASNQQGSQETQYF. The rearrangement uses TRBV11-2 and TRBJ2-5; a possible D gene is TRBD1 (6 bases). Trimming took 7 bases from V and 1 from J, leaving 13 bases between them. Germline loops: CDR1 SGHAT, CDR2 FQNNGV. The CDR3 runs to 14 residues.

The chain employs TRBV19 and TRBJ1-5; no clear D gene. The CDR3 consists of 13 residues. The V gene's germline CDR1 is LNHDA and CDR2 SQIVND (reference sequence). V lost 3 bases and J 5 bases, leaving 8 bases between the germline ends. The DNA of the CDR3 is TGTGCCAGTAGTATTTTGGGGTATCAGCCCCAGCATTTT. It yields the protein CASSILGYQPQHF.

The J gene is TRBJ1-1, the V gene TRBV7-8, with no clear D. Trimming left V 4 bases short and J 1 base short, with 19 bases between. Looked up from germline, CDR1 is SGHVS and CDR2 is FQNEAQ. The CDR3 has 17 amino acids. The CDR3 loop reads CASSSRGRPLRNTEAFF. In DNA, the CDR3 is TGTGCCAGCAGCTCTCGAGGTAGACCCTTGAGGAACACTGAAGCTTTCTTT.

The chain uses TRBV10-3 and TRBJ2-3; TRBD2 matches at 8 bases. The CDR3 totals 15 residues. Unmatched junction bases numbered 12, after V lost 7 bases and J lost 6 bases. Germline CDR1 is ENHRY and CDR2 is SYGVKD. CDR3 residues: CAITVASGPLDTQYF. CDR3 nucleotides: TGTGCCATCACCGTGGCTAGCGGGCCTCTGGATACGCAGTATTTT.

The sample holds a few counts of this clonotype. This chain connects TRBV20-1 to TRBJ1-5, with D possibly matching TRBD1 (5 bases). Germline V CDR1 and CDR2: DFQATT, SNEGSKA (reference sequence). V lost 1 base and J 10 bases, leaving 11 bases between the germline ends. The CDR3 length is 12 residues. This CDR3 is CSARATRGPQHF. Here the CDR3 DNA reads TGCAGTGCTAGAGCAACAAGGGGACCCCAGCATTTT.

The chain couples TRBV7-8 to TRBJ2-7; no clear D gene. Trimming cost V 1 base and J 0 bases, with 16 bases left between them. Germline V lookup: CDR1 SGHVS, CDR2 FQNEAQ. CDR3 length: 17 amino acids. The CDR3 bases are TGTGCCAGCAGCTTAGGGCCCCCACGGGCGAGCTCCTACGAGCAGTACTTC. Translated: CASSLGPPRASSYEQYF.

The chain employs TRBV7-9 and TRBJ2-3, with 11 positions matching TRBD2. The V and J ends lost 5 bases and 2 bases, in that order; junction bases with no gene match: 6. The V gene's germline CDR1 is SEHNR and CDR2 FQNEAQ (reference sequence). This CDR3 is 16 amino acids long. Here the CDR3 DNA reads TGTGCCAGCAGCCCCGAGACTAGCGGGGACACAGATACGCAGTATTTT. This gives the protein CASSPETSGDTDTQYF. Full variable domain (remainder filled in from reference TRBV7-9 and TRBJ2-3): DTGVSQNPRHKITKRGQNVTFRCDPISEHNRLYWYRQTLGQGPEFLTYFQNEAQLEKSRLLSDRFSAERPKGSFSTLEIQRTEQGDSAMYLCASSPETSGDTDTQYFGPGTRLTVL.

This rearrangement joins TRBV6-5 to TRBJ2-1; D is uncertain. Trimming removed 5 bases at V and 0 bases at J, with 20 bases between. Per the germline V gene, CDR1 is MNHEY and CDR2 is SVGAGI. The CDR3 is 18 residues long. CDR3 DNA: TGTGCCAGCAGTAAAGACGGAACCAGAATGAGCTCCTACAATGAGCAGTTCTTC. It encodes CASSKDGTRMSSYNEQFF.

The V and J genes are TRBV19 and TRBJ1-5, with D perhaps matching TRBD1 (5 bases). Trimming took 11 bases from V and 0 from J, leaving 11 bases between them. This CDR3 is built from 13 residues. Germline V lookup: CDR1 LNHDA, CDR2 SQIVND (reference sequence). CDR3 protein: CAGGRVSNQPQHF. In nucleotides, the CDR3 is TGTGCCGGGGGGAGGGTTAGCAATCAGCCCCAGCATTTT.